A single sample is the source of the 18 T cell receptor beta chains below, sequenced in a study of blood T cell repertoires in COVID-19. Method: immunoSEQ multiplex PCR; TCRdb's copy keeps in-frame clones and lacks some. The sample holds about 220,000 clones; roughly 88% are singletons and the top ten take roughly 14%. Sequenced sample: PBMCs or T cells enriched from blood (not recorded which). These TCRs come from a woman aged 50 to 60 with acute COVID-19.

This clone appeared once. CDR3 sequence (DNA): TGTGCCAGCAGCCAAGCAGGGACAGGGGGATACGAGCAGTACTTC. Protein product: CASSQAGTGGYEQYF. The chain employs TRBV3-1 (or the pseudogene TRBV3-2) and TRBJ2-7; 11 bases agree with TRBD1. CDR1 LGHDT and CDR2 YNNKEL come from the germline V gene (reference sequence). With V trimmed by 1 base and J by 4 bases, 3 bases remained unmatched. CDR3 size: 15 residues.

In nucleotides, the CDR3 is TGTGCCAGTACGTTTTCTGGGACAGTCCTGGGCGAGCAGTACTTC. It codes for CASTFSGTVLGEQYF. The chain combines TRBV19 with TRBJ2-7, with TRBD1 identical over 7 bases. Per germline, CDR1 LNHDA and CDR2 SQIVND (reference sequence). Trimming at V came to 7 bases and at J to 6 bases, leaving 15 bases not matched to a gene. The CDR3 spans 15 residues. The complete variable domain, with remaining parts taken from reference TRBV19 and TRBJ2-7, reads DGGITQSPKYLFRKEGQNVTLSCEQNLNHDAMYWYRQDPGQGLRLIYYSQIVNDFQKGDIAEGYSVSREKKESFPLTVTSAQKNPTAFYLCASTFSGTVLGEQYFGPGTRLTVT.

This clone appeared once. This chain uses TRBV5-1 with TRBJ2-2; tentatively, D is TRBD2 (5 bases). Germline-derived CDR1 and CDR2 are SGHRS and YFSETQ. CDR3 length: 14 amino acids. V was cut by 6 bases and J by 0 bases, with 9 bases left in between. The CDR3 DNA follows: TGCGCCAGCAACGAGCGGCCGAACACCGGGGAGCTGTTTTTT. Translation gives CASNERPNTGELFF.

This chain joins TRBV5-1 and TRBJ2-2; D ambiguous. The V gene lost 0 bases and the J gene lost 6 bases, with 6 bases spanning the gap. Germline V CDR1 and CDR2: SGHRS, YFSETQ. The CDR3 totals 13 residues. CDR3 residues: CASSLAIPGELFF. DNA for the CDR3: TGCGCCAGCAGCTTGGCTATTCCCGGGGAGCTGTTTTTT.

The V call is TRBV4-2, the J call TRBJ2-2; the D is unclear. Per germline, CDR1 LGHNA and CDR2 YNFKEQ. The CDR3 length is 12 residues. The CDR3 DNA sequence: TGTGCGGCTGGAGAGTGGACCGGGGAGCTGTTTTTT. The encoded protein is CAAGEWTGELFF.

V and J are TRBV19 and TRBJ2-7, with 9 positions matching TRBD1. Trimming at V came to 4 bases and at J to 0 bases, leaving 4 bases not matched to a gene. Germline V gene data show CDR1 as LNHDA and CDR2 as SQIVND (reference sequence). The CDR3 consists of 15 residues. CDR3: CASSSPGQGSYEQYF. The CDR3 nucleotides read TGTGCCAGTAGTAGCCCGGGACAGGGCTCCTACGAGCAGTACTTC.

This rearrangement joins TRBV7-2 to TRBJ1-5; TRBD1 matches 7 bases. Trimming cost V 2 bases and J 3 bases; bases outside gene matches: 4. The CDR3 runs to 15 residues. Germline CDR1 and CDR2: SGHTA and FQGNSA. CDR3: CASSLNRGNNQPQHF. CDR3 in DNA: TGTGCCAGCAGCTTAAACAGGGGCAACAATCAGCCCCAGCATTTT.

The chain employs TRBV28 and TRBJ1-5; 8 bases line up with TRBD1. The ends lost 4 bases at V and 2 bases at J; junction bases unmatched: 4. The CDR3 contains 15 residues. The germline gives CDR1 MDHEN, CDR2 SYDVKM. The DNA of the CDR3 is TGTGCCAGCAGTTCAGGGGGCAATGGCAATCAGCCCCAGCATTTT. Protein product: CASSSGGNGNQPQHF.

The CDR3 sequence: CASSVGDRTDTQYF. DNA of the CDR3: TGTGCCAGCAGCGTGGGGGACAGAACAGATACGCAGTATTTT. The chain carries TRBV9 and TRBJ2-3; TRBD1 agrees at 7 bases. V shed 2 bases and J 3 bases; nucleotides not matched to a gene: 3. This CDR3 comprises 14 residues. Germline assignment: CDR1 SGDLS and CDR2 YYNGEE.

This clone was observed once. The CDR3 loop is CASSHQLASYNEQFF. The CDR3 DNA reads TGTGCCAGCAGCCATCAACTAGCATCCTACAATGAGCAGTTCTTC. The chain uses TRBV4-2 and TRBJ2-1; TRBD2 is a possible D gene (6 bases). The CDR3 contains 15 residues. Germline assignment: CDR1 LGHNA and CDR2 YNFKEQ. V lost 3 bases and J lost 1, with 10 bases in between.

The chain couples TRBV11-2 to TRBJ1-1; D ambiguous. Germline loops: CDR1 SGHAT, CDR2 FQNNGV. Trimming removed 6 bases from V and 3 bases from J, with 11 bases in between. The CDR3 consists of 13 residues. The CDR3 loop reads CASSFNRDTEAFF. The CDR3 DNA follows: TGTGCCAGCAGTTTCAACAGAGACACTGAAGCTTTCTTT.

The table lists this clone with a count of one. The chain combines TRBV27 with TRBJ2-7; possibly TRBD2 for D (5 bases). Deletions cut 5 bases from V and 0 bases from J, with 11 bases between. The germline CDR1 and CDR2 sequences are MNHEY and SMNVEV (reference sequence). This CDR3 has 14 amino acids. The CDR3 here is CASSAGLTSYEQYF. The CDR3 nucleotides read TGTGCCAGCAGTGCGGGCCTGACCTCCTACGAGCAGTACTTC.

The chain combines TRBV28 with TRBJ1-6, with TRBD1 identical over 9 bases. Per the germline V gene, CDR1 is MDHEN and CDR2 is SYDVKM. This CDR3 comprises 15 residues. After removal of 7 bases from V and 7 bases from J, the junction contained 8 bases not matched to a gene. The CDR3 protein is CASNIQGALNSPLHF. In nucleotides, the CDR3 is TGTGCCAGCAACATACAGGGGGCTTTGAATTCACCCCTCCACTTT.

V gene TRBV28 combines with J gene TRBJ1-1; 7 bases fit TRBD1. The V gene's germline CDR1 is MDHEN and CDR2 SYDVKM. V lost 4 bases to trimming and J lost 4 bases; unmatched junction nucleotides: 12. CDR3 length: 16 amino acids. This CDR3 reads CASSSRRRGLGTEAFF. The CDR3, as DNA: TGTGCCAGCAGTTCGAGACGGAGGGGGCTTGGCACTGAAGCTTTCTTT.

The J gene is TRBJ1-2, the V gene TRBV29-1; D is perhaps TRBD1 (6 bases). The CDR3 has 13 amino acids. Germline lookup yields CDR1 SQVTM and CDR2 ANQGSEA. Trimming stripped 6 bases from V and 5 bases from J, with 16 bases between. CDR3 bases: TGCAGCGTACTCACAGGGAGTAGGTATGGCTACACCTTC. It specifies CSVLTGSRYGYTF. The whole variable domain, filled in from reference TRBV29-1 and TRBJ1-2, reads SAVISQKPSRDICQRGTSLTIQCQVDSQVTMMFWYRQQPGQSLTLIATANQGSEATYESGFVIDKFPISRPNLTFSTLTVSNMSPEDSSIYLCSVLTGSRYGYTFGSGTRLTVV.

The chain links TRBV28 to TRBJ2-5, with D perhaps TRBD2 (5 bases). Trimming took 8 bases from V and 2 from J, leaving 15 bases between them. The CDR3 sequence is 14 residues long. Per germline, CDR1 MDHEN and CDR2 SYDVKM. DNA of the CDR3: TGTGCCAGCCGGCCACCGGGGTGGCAAGAGACCCAGTACTTC. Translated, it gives CASRPPGWQETQYF.

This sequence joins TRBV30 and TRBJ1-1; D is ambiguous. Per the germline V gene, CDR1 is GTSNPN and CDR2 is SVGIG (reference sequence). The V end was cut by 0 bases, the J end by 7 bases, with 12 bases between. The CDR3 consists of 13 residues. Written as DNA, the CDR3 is TGTGCCTGGAGTGTACTTCCCCTTAGTGAAGCTTTCTTT. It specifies CAWSVLPLSEAFF.

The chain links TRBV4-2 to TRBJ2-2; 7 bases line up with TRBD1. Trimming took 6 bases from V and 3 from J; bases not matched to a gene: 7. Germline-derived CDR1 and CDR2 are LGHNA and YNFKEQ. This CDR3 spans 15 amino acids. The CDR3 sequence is CASSRSQGDTGELFF. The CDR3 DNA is TGTGCCAGCAGTCGCAGTCAGGGGGACACCGGGGAGCTGTTTTTT.